What follows is one T cell receptor beta chain and its context. This sample stems from a study of blood T cell repertoires in COVID-19. Study in general: Samples taken during acute and convalescent COVID-19 were collected in the United States, Italy and Spain. T cells, B-cell-depleted T cells, or PBMCs supplied cDNA or gDNA.

From germline, CDR1 is SGHTA and CDR2 FQGNSA. The CDR3 covers 16 residues. V dropped 5 bases and J dropped 7; count of bases not matched to a gene: 9. Study processing details: Amplification of reference gene primers provided the estimated nucleated cell counts. Clones were sequenced by immunoSEQ multiplex PCR, and TCRdb holds only the in-frame ones, with some missing. D and trimming come from the DNA, and the V and J calls and clone size come from that table. The sample yields over 300,000 clones, 80% to 90% seen once. This TCR was sampled from a woman in her 50s with acute or convalescent COVID-19. The V gene is TRBV7-2, the J gene TRBJ1-5, with TRBD1 matching 12 bases. What was sequenced was peripheral blood. The CDR3 DNA follows: TGTGCCAGCAGCCGGGGACAGGGGGCTGTATTCCAGCCCCAGCATTTT. Translated: CASSRGQGAVFQPQHF.